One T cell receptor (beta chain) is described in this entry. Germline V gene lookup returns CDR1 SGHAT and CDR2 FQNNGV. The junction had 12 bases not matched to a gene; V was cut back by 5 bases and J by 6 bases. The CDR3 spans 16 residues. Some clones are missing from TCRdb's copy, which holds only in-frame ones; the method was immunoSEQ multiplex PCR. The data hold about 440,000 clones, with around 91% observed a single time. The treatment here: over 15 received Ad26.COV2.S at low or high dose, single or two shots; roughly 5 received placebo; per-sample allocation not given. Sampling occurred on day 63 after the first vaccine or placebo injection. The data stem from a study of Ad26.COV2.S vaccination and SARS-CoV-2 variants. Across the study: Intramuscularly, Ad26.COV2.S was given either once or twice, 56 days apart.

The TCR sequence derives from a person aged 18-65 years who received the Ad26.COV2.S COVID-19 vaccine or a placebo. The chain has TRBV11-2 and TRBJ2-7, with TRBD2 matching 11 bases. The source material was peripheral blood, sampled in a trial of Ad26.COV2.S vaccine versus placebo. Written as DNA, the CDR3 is TGTGCCAGCAGCGCAGACACAACTAGCGGGAGTGGCGAGCAGTACTTC. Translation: CASSADTTSGSGEQYF.